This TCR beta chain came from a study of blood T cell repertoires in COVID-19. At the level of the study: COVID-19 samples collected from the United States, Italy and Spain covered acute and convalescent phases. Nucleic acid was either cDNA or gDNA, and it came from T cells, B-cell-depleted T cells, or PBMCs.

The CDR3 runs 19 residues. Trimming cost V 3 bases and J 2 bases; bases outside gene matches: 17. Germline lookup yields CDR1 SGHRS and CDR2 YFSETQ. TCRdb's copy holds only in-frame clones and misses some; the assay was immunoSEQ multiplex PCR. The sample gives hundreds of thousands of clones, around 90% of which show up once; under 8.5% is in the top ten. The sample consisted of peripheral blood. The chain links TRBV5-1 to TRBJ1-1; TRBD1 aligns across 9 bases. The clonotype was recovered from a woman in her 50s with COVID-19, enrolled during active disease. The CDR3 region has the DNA TGCGCCAGCAGCTCCGGACTAAGGGGGACAGGGCCGTTCAACACTGAAGCTTTCTTT. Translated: CASSSGLRGTGPFNTEAFF.